One and the same sample provided the 24 T cell receptor beta chains below, sequenced in a study of blood T cell repertoires in COVID-19. Clones were sequenced by immunoSEQ multiplex PCR, and TCRdb holds only the in-frame ones, with some missing. Of some 400,000 clones detected, around 87% appear once; the ten largest clones hold less than 3.5%. The sequenced material came from peripheral blood. Source of these receptors: a human donor in a cohort sampled during active COVID-19.

The sample holds a few counts of this clone. The chain couples TRBV3-1 (or the pseudogene TRBV3-2) to TRBJ2-5, with D perhaps matching TRBD1 (6 bases). The germline CDR1 and CDR2 sequences are LGHDT and YNNKEL (reference sequence). V dropped 0 bases and J dropped 5 bases, with 13 bases sitting between them. This CDR3 is built from 15 residues. CDR3 coding DNA: TGTGCCAGCAGCCAAGATATAGGGGGTTCGGAGACCCAGTACTTC. Translating it yields CASSQDIGGSETQYF.

V gene TRBV4-2 combines with J gene TRBJ1-2, with D unclear. CDR1 and CDR2 from the germline V gene are LGHNA and YNFKEQ. Trimming took 2 bases from V and 8 from J, leaving 6 bases between them. This CDR3 is 11 amino acids long. CDR3 DNA sequence: TGTGCCAGCAGCCAATCACTAGGCTACACCTTC. Translation gives CASSQSLGYTF.

This clone has only one observation. This chain uses TRBV4-1 with TRBJ2-2; 10 positions match TRBD1. The germline CDR1 and CDR2 sequences are MGHRA and YSYEKL. J gave up 4 bases and V 5 bases, and 7 bases lay outside the gene matches. The CDR3 contains 16 residues. CDR3 DNA: TGCGCCAGCAGCTCGCAGGACAGGGGGGGCACCGGGGAGCTGTTTTTT. It codes for CASSSQDRGGTGELFF.

The CDR3 region has the DNA TGTGCCAGCATGGGGGAGGCCACCTACGAGCAGTACTTC. This codes for CASMGEATYEQYF. The rearrangement links TRBV6-5 to TRBJ2-7; tentative D call: TRBD2 (6 bases). This CDR3 is 13 amino acids long. Germline assignment: CDR1 MNHEY and CDR2 SVGAGI. Trimming removed 7 bases at V and 2 bases at J, with 12 bases between.

The CDR3 DNA reads as TGTGCCAGCTCTCGCAGGGAAAACACTGAAGCTTTCTTT. Protein sequence: CASSRRENTEAFF. The chain uses TRBV18 and TRBJ1-1; D is perhaps TRBD1 (5 bases). The germline CDR1 and CDR2 sequences are KGHSH and LQKENI. Trimming took 6 bases from V and 2 from J, leaving 10 bases between them. There are 13 residues in the CDR3.

The chain is built from TRBV6-5 and TRBJ2-3, with a possible D match to TRBD1 (5 bases). The germline V gene has CDR1 MNHEY and CDR2 SVGAGI. Trimming took 0 bases from V and 5 from J, leaving 9 bases between them. The CDR3 contains 14 residues. In nucleotides, the CDR3 is TGTGCCAGCAGTTACTCCCCCCAGGGAGATACGCAGTATTTT. This codes for CASSYSPQGDTQYF.

The rearrangement uses TRBV7-8 and TRBJ1-1; perhaps TRBD1 as D (6 bases). The CDR3 runs to 14 residues. V lost 3 bases and J lost 1, with 9 bases in between. Germline-derived CDR1 and CDR2 are SGHVS and FQNEAQ. The CDR3 loop is CASSFSGQNTEAFF. The DNA of the CDR3 is TGTGCCAGCAGCTTTTCGGGACAGAACACTGAAGCTTTCTTT.

V and J are TRBV19 and TRBJ1-1; D perhaps matches TRBD1 (5 bases). The CDR3 covers 16 residues. The germline CDR1 and CDR2 sequences are LNHDA and SQIVND (reference sequence). Trimming shortened V by 3 bases and J by 0 bases, and 14 bases separated the two germline ends. The CDR3 here is CASSISGAPMNTEAFF. The CDR3 DNA reads TGTGCCAGTAGTATCAGCGGGGCCCCTATGAACACTGAAGCTTTCTTT.

A single count supports this clone. This chain links TRBV2 with TRBJ2-7; 8 bases are shared with TRBD2. V shed 6 bases and J 2 bases; nucleotides not matched to a gene: 3. Germline V gene lookup returns CDR1 SNHLY and CDR2 FYNNEI. This CDR3 spans 13 amino acids. This chain's CDR3 is CASRGLAAYEQYF. In DNA form, the CDR3 reads TGTGCCAGCAGAGGACTAGCCGCCTACGAGCAGTACTTC.

The gene calls are TRBV5-3 and TRBJ1-5; perhaps TRBD1 as D (5 bases). TRBV5-3 counts as an open reading frame of uncertain function. The CDR3 is 17 amino acids. V dropped 1 base and J dropped 8 bases, with 22 bases sitting between them. CDR3 region: CARSLIVGGTVREPQHF. For the CDR3, the DNA is TGTGCCAGAAGCTTGATCGTGGGAGGGACGGTTCGGGAGCCCCAGCATTTT.

This clone has only one observation. V usage is TRBV6-5 and J usage is TRBJ1-5; weak D call: TRBD1 (6 bases). The V gene lost 5 bases and the J gene lost 0 bases, with 8 bases spanning the gap. CDR3 length: 14 amino acids. Germline CDR1 MNHEY, CDR2 SVGAGI. CDR3 in amino acids: CASSLDSSNQPQHF. CDR3 in DNA: TGTGCCAGCAGTCTGGACAGTAGCAATCAGCCCCAGCATTTT.

The V call is TRBV28, the J call TRBJ2-3, with 7 bases aligning to TRBD2. The CDR3 loop spans 11 amino acids. The germline gives CDR1 MDHEN, CDR2 SYDVKM. With V trimmed by 2 bases and J by 13 bases, 3 bases remained unmatched. In nucleotides, the CDR3 is TGTGCCAGCAGTTTAGGACTAGAGGAGTATTTT. It yields the protein CASSLGLEEYF.

The chain links TRBV9 to TRBJ1-3, with 8 positions matching TRBD1. Unmatched junction bases numbered 2, after V lost 0 bases and J lost 0 bases. Looked up from germline, CDR1 is SGDLS and CDR2 is YYNGEE. The CDR3 runs 16 residues. For the CDR3, the DNA is TGTGCCAGCAGCGTAGAGGACAGGGCCTCTGGAAACACCATATATTTT. This translates into CASSVEDRASGNTIYF.

The rearrangement joins TRBV6-5 to TRBJ2-5; 11 bases match TRBD2. The trim removed 7 bases at V and 5 bases at J, leaving 9 bases unmatched. The CDR3 length is 15 residues. Per germline, CDR1 MNHEY and CDR2 SVGAGI. In DNA, the CDR3 is TGTGCCAGCACGGTACTAGCGGGAGCTGGGGAGACCCAGTACTTC. Translated, it gives CASTVLAGAGETQYF.

This chain uses TRBV5-1 with TRBJ2-1, with D possibly TRBD2 on 6 matching bases. Trimming pared 0 bases from V and 8 bases from J, leaving 21 bases between. CDR3 length: 17 amino acids. Germline CDR1 is SGHRS and CDR2 is YFSETQ. In DNA, the CDR3 is TGCGCCAGCAGCTTGGACGCTAGCGACATGGGGGTCGATGAGCAGTTCTTC. Protein product: CASSLDASDMGVDEQFF.

The chain uses TRBV5-1 and TRBJ2-2; D might be TRBD1 (6 bases). Germline loops: CDR1 SGHRS, CDR2 YFSETQ. The CDR3 runs to 15 residues. Trimming removed 2 bases from V and 4 bases from J, with 12 bases in between. The CDR3 reads CASSLPGVSTGELFF. The CDR3, as DNA: TGCGCCAGCAGCTTACCAGGGGTTTCCACCGGGGAGCTGTTTTTT.

This chain uses TRBV19 with TRBJ1-5; D might be TRBD1 (6 bases). CDR3 length: 14 residues. Trimming removed 6 bases from V and 3 bases from J, with 12 bases in between. Germline CDR1 LNHDA, CDR2 SQIVND (reference sequence). CDR3 loop: CASRIQGTNQPQHF. The CDR3 DNA reads TGTGCCAGTAGGATACAGGGAACCAATCAGCCCCAGCATTTT. Filled out from reference TRBV19 and TRBJ1-5, the complete variable domain reads DGGITQSPKYLFRKEGQNVTLSCEQNLNHDAMYWYRQDPGQGLRLIYYSQIVNDFQKGDIAEGYSVSREKKESFPLTVTSAQKNPTAFYLCASRIQGTNQPQHFGDGTRLSIL.

This clone has more than one count but fewer than ten. The chain carries TRBV6-2 or TRBV6-3 and TRBJ1-2; 7 nucleotides align to TRBD1. Germline V gene data show CDR1 as MNHEY and CDR2 as SVGEGT. The CDR3 contains 14 residues. V shed 6 bases, J shed 4 bases, and the junction held 8 bases outside the gene matches. Written as DNA, the CDR3 is TGTGCCAGCAGCCTCGACAGGGTCTCCTATGGCTACACCTTC. Translating gives CASSLDRVSYGYTF.

The genes are TRBV28 and TRBJ2-7; D ambiguous. The CDR3 consists of 12 residues. The germline V gene encodes CDR1 MDHEN and CDR2 SYDVKM. Trimming took 10 bases from V and 3 from J, leaving 13 bases between them. The CDR3 spells CATVGSFYEQYF. CDR3 sequence (DNA): TGTGCCACCGTCGGGTCCTTCTACGAGCAGTACTTC.

CDR3 residues: CATSGLTSGSGNEQFF. CDR3 sequence (DNA): TGTGCCACCAGCGGACTTACTAGCGGGAGCGGCAATGAGCAGTTCTTC. The rearrangement links TRBV15 to TRBJ2-1; 11 nucleotides agree with TRBD2. Trimming removed 5 bases from V and 6 bases from J; junction bases left unmatched: 9. Germline CDR1 reads LNHNV; CDR2 reads YYDKDF (reference sequence). CDR3 length: 16 residues.

The rearrangement uses TRBV5-5 and TRBJ2-5; perhaps TRBD1 as D (6 bases). V was clipped by 2 bases and J by 2 bases, with 13 bases between them. CDR3 length equals 15 residues. Germline V gene lookup returns CDR1 SGHKS and CDR2 YYEKEE (reference sequence). The CDR3 nucleotides read TGTGCCAGCAGCTTATTCCCAGGGGATCAAGAGACCCAGTACTTC. This encodes CASSLFPGDQETQYF.

As concerns this clone: This specimen includes other DNA sequences encoding the same CDR3. V and J are TRBV5-1 and TRBJ2-6; D not certain. The CDR3 is 15 amino acids. Germline CDR1 is SGHRS and CDR2 is YFSETQ. V lost 0 bases and J lost 1, with 5 bases in between. The CDR3 region is CASSLALSGANVLTF. CDR3 coding DNA: TGCGCCAGCAGCTTGGCCCTATCTGGGGCCAACGTCCTGACTTTC.

This chain uses TRBV25-1 with TRBJ2-5; 11 bases agree with TRBD2. Looked up from germline, CDR1 is MGHDK and CDR2 is SYGVNS. The J segment lost 1 base and the V segment lost 5 bases, leaving 6 bases of the junction unmatched. The CDR3 is made up of 16 amino acids. In nucleotides, the CDR3 is TGTGCCAGCAGTATTCTAGCGGGAGGAGTCCAAGAGACCCAGTACTTC. This encodes CASSILAGGVQETQYF.

This chain joins TRBV29-1 and TRBJ1-1, with a weak D call TRBD1 (6 bases). The CDR3 covers 13 residues. V was shortened by 6 bases and J by 1 base, with 12 bases between the two germline ends. Germline CDR1 reads SQVTM; CDR2 reads ANQGSEA. For the CDR3, the DNA is TGCAGCGTAAGACAGGTATCGAACACTGAAGCTTTCTTT. This encodes CSVRQVSNTEAFF.